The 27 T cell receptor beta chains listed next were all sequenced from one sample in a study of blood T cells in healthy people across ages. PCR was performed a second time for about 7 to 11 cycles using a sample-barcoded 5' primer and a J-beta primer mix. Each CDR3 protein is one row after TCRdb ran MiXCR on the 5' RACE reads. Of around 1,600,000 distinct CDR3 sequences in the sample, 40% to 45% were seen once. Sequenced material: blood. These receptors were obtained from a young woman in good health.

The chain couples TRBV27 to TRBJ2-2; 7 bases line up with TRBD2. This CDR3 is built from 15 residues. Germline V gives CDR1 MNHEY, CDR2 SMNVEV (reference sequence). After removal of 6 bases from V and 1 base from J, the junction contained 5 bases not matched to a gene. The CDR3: CASRTTSMNTGELFF. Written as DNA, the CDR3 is TGTGCCAGCAGGACGACTAGCATGAACACCGGGGAGCTGTTTTTT.

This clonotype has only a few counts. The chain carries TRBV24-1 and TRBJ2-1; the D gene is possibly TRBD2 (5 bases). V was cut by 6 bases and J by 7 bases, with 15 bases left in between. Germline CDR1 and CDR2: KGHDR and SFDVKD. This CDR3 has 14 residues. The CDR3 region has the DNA TGTGCCACCAGTCCCCGGGGATTGAGTAATGAGCAGTTCTTC. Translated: CATSPRGLSNEQFF.

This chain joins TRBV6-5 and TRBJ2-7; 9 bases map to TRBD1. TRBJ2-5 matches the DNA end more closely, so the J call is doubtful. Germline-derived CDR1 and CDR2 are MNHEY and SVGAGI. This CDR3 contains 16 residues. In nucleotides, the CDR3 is TGTGCCAGCAGCTACGACCGGGACAGGGTTATGGAGACCCAGTACTTC. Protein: CASSYDRDRVMETQYF.

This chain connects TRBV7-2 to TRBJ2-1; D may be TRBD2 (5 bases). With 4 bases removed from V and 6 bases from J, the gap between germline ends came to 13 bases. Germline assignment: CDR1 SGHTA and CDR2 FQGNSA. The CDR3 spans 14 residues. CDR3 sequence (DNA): TGTGCCAGCAGCTCAGTACTAGTGACCAATGAGCAGTTCTTC. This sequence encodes CASSSVLVTNEQFF.

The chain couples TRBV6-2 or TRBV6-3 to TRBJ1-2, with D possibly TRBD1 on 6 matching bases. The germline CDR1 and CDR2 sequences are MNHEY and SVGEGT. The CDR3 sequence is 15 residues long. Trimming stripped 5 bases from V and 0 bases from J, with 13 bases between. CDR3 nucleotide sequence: TGTGCCAGCAGTCGACAGGTCCGATCTAACTATGGCTACACCTTC. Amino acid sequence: CASSRQVRSNYGYTF.

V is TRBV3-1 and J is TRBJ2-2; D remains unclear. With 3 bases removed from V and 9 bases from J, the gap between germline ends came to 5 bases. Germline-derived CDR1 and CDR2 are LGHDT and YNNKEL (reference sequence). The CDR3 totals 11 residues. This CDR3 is CASSQTRELFF. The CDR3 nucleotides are TGTGCCAGCAGCCAGACCCGGGAGCTGTTTTTT.

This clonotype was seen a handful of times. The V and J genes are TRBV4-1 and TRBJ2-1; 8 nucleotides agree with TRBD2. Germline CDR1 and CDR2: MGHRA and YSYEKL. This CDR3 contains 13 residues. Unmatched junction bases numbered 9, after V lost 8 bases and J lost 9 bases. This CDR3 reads CASRHGGAPEQFF. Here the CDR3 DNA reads TGCGCCAGCCGGCACGGGGGGGCCCCTGAGCAGTTCTTC.

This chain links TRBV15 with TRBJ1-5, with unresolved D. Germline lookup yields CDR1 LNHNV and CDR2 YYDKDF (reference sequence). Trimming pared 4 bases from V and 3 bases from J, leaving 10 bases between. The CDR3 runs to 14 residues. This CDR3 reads CATSIGLINQPQHF. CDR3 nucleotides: TGTGCCACCAGCATAGGACTGATCAATCAGCCCCAGCATTTT.

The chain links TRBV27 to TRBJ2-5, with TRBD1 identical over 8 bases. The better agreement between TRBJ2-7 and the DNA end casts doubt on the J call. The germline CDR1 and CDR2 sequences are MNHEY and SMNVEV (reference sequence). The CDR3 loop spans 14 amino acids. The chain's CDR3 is CASSPRTGSHEQYF. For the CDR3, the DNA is TGTGCCAGCAGTCCCCGGACAGGGAGCCACGAGCAGTACTTC.

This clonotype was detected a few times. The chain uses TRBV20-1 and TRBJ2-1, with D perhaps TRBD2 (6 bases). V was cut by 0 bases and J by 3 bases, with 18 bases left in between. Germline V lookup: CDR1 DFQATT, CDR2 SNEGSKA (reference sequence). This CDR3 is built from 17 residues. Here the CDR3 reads CSARDRVRAGFYNEQFF. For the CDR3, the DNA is TGCAGTGCTAGAGATCGGGTGAGGGCGGGATTCTACAATGAGCAGTTCTTC.

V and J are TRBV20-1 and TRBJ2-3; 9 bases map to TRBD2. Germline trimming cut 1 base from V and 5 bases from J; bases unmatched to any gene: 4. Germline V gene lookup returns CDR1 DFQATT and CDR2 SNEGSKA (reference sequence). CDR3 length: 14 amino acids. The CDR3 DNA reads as TGCAGTGCTAGAGTTCAAGCGGGAGGAGATACGCAGTATTTT. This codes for CSARVQAGGDTQYF.

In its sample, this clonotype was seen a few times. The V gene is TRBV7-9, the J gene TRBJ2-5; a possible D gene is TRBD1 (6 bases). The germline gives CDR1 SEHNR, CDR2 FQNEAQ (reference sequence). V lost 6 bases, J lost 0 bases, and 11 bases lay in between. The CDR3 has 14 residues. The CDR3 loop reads CASRPRDNQETQYF. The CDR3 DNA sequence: TGTGCCAGCAGACCCCGGGACAACCAAGAGACCCAGTACTTC.

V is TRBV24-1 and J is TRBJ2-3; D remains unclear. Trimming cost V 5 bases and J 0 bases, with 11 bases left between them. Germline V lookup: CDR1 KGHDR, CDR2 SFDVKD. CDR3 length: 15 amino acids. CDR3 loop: CATSVNQASTDTQYF. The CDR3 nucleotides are TGTGCCACCAGTGTGAACCAAGCTAGCACAGATACGCAGTATTTT.

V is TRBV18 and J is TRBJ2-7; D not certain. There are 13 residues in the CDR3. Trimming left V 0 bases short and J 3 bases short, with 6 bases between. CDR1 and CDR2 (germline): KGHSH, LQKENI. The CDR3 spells CASSPPSVYEQYF. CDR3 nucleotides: TGTGCCAGCTCACCACCTTCTGTCTACGAGCAGTACTTC.

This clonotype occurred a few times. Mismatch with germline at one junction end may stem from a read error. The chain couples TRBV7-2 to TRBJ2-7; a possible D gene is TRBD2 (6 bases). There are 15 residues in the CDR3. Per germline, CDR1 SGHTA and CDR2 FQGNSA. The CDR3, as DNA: TGTGCCAGAAGCTTTATTGGCGGGGTCGTCAACGAGCAGTACTTC. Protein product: CARSFIGGVVNEQYF. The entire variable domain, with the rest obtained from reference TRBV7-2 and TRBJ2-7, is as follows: GAGVSQSPSNKVTEKGKDVELRCDPISGHTALYWYRQSLGQGLEFLIYFQGNSAPDKSGLPSDRFSAERTGGSVSTLTIQRTQQEDSAVYLCARSFIGGVVNEQYFGPGTRLTVT.

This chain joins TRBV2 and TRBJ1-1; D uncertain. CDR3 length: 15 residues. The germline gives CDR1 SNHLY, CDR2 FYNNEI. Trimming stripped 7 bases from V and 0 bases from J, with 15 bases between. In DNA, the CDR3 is TGTGCCAGCACTTCGCACTCCACCATGAACACTGAAGCTTTCTTT. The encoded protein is CASTSHSTMNTEAFF.

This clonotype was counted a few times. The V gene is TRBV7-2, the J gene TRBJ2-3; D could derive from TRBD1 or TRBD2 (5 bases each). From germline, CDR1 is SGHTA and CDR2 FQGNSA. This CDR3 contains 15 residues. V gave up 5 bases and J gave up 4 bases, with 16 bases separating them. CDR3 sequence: CASSKSGPGADTQYF. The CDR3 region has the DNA TGTGCCAGCAGCAAGTCGGGACCTGGAGCAGATACGCAGTATTTT.

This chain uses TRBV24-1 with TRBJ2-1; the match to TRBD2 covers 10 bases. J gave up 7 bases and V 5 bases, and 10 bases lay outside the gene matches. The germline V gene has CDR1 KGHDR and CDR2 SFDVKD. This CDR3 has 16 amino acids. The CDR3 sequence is CATSAPASGSFNEQFF. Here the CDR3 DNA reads TGTGCCACCAGTGCCCCCGCTAGCGGGAGTTTTAATGAGCAGTTCTTC.

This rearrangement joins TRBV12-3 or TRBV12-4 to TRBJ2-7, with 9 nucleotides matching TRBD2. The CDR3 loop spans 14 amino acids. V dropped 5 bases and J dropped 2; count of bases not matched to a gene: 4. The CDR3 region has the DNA TGTGCCAGCAGTGTTAGCGGGAGCGCCTACGAGCAGTACTTC. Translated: CASSVSGSAYEQYF.

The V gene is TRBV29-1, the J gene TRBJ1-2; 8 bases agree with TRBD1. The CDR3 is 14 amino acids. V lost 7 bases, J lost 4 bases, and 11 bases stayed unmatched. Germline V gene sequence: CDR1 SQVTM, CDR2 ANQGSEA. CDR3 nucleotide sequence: TGCAGCGCCAGCCACAGGGGGATGGGCTATGGCTACACCTTC. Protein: CSASHRGMGYGYTF.

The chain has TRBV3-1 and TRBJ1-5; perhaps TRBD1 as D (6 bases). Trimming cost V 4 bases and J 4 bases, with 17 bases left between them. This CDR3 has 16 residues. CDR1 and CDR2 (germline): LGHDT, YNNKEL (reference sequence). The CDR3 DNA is TGTGCCAGCAGCCGTGGTGGGGGCGGAAAGAATCAGCCCCAGCATTTT. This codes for CASSRGGGGKNQPQHF.

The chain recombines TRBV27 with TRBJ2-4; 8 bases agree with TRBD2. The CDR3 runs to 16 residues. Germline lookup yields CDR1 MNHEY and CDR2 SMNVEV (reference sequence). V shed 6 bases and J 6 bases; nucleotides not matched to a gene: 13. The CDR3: CASSPTPAGAVNIQYF. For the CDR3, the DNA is TGTGCCAGCAGCCCGACCCCAGCGGGAGCGGTAAACATTCAGTACTTC.

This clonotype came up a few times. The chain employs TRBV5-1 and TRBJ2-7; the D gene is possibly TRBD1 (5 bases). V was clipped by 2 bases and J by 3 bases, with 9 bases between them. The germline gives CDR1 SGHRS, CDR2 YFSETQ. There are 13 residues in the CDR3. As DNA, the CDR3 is TGCGCCAGCAGCTTAGACGGACACTACGAGCAGTACTTC. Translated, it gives CASSLDGHYEQYF.

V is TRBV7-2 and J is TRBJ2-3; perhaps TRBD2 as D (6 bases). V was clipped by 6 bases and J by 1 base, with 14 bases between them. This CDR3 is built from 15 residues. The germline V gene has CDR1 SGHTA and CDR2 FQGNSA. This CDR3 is CASSIGGMGTDTQYF. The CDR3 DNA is TGTGCCAGCAGTATAGGCGGGATGGGCACAGATACGCAGTATTTT. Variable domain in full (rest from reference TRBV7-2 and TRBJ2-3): GAGVSQSPSNKVTEKGKDVELRCDPISGHTALYWYRQSLGQGLEFLIYFQGNSAPDKSGLPSDRFSAERTGGSVSTLTIQRTQQEDSAVYLCASSIGGMGTDTQYFGPGTRLTVL.

CDR3 loop: CASSKDPVRKNIQYF. Written as DNA, the CDR3 is TGTGCCAGCAGCAAAGACCCAGTTAGGAAAAACATTCAGTACTTC. This chain links TRBV21-1 with TRBJ2-4. TRBV21-1 is deemed a pseudogene. This CDR3 contains 15 residues.

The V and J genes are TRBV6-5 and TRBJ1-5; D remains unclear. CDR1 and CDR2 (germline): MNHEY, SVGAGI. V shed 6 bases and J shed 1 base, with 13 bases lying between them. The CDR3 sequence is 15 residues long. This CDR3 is CASSNDRGSNQPQHF. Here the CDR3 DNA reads TGTGCCAGCAGCAACGATCGAGGGAGCAATCAGCCCCAGCATTTT.

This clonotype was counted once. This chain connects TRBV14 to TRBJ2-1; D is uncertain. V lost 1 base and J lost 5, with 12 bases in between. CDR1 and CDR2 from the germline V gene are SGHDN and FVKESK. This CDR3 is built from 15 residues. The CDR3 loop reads CASSQATLENNEQFF. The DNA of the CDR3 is TGTGCCAGCAGCCAAGCAACTCTAGAGAACAATGAGCAGTTCTTC.